This is a list of T cell receptor beta chains from one sample in a study of CD8 T cells in ankylosing spondylitis. TCRdb reprocessed the 5' RACE reads via MiXCR and lists one record per CDR3 protein. This table holds more than 600,000 distinct CDR3 sequences, around 20% found once. Sequencing used blood, either unsorted or a sorted T cell fraction (not recorded which). Receptors were obtained from a male donor with ankylosing spondylitis. Each CDR3 is given with its conserved first and last residue. Fields, in order: V gene, CDR3 protein.

TRBV7-2,CASREGQGRNSPLHF
TRBV20-1,CSARDALGTQYF
TRBV6-2/TRBV6-3,CASSGRLGLAGNEQFF
TRBV20-1,CSARDQGGISYEQYF
TRBV27,CASSLSPGLGLGYGYTF
TRBV6-1,CASLGRQGLHYEQYF
TRBV5-1,CASSLAFGGGYEQFF
TRBV6-1,CASSLGGGRPNIQYF
TRBV15,CATSRGDFYEQYF
TRBV9,CASSPGGTGVSPLHF
TRBV28,CASRSPGGLDGGELFF
TRBV5-1,CASSERQGKTNTGELFF
TRBV20-1,CSARGGPVNTDTQYF
TRBV7-2,CASYGQGSYEQYF